This T cell receptor (beta chain) was captured in a study of T cells in Graves' hyperthyroidism and ophthalmopathy. Concerning this clonotype: No antigen is known for it.

The authors deemed Graves' hyperthyroidism stable absent ophthalmopathy progression within 18 months. Diagnosis of hyperthyroidism was new in patients aged 18 to 65, and its duration was under 2 months. Exclusions: uncontrolled infection, other autoimmune disease, pregnancy, lactation. RNA transcripts were the template for amplifying TCR beta CDR3 regions. TCR CDR3 regions were first amplified by RT-PCR with HTBI primers. TCRdb redid the calling of the multiplex PCR reads with MiXCR, one entry per CDR3 protein. The table includes hundreds of thousands of distinct CDR3 sequences, about half detected once. Study conclusions and caveats: In the blood, most expanded thyroid clonotypes above 0.001 appeared as well.

The sequence derives from a woman under 30 with Graves' hyperthyroidism. Source material: peripheral blood or thyroid tissue (not recorded which).

The CDR3 protein is CASSHPERFYEQYF. In DNA form, the CDR3 reads TGTGCCAGCAGCCACCCCGAACGGTTCTACGAGCAGTACTTC. The chain is built from TRBV7-3 and TRBJ2-7; D not resolved. The CDR3 extends over 14 amino acids. Deletions cut 5 bases from V and 3 bases from J, with 14 bases between. The germline V gene encodes CDR1 SGHTA and CDR2 FQGTGA.